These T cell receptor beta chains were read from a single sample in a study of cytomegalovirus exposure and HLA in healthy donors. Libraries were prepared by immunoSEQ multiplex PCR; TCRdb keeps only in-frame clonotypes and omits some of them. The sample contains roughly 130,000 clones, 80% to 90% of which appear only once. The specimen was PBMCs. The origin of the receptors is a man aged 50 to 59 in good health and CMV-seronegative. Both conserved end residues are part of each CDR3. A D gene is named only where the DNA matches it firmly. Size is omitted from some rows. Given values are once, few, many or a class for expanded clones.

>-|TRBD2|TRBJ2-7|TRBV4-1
TGCGCCAGCAGCCAAGACGCGGGACTAGTCAGCTCCTACGAGCAGTACTTC
CASSQDAGLVSSYEQYF
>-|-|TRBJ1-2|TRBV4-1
TGCGCCAGCAGCCAAGATCGTCGAGGGTCATCGGGGGGCTACAACTATGGCTACACCTTC
CASSQDRRGSSGGYNYGYTF
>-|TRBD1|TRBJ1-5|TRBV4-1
TGCGCCAGCAGCCAGGTAGACAGGGGGGGATTTCTGCCCCAGCATTTT
CASSQVDRGGFLPQHF
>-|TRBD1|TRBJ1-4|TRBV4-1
TGCGCCAGCAGCCCAGGGGGCCCCCTAAGGCTGTTTTTT
CASSPGGPLRLFF
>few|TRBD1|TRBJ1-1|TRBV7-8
TGTGCCAGCAGCAATCCACCGGGACAGGGGGACACTGAAGCTTTCTTT
CASSNPPGQGDTEAFF
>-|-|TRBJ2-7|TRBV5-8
TGTGCCTCCCTATCCGGCGGGGACTACGAGCAGTACTTC
CASLSGGDYEQYF
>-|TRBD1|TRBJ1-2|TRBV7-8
TGTGCCAGCAGCTTGGACAGGGGTAACTATGGCTACACCTTC
CASSLDRGNYGYTF
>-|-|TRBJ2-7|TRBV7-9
TGTGCCAGCAGCCGCTCGGGATCCTACGAGCAGTACTTC
CASSRSGSYEQYF
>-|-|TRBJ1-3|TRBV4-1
TGCGCCAGCAGCCAGCTTGCCCGAGATCGGGGAAACACCATATATTTT
CASSQLARDRGNTIYF
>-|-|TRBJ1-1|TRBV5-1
TGCGCCAGCAGCTTGACAGGCGATACTGAAGCTTTCTTT
CASSLTGDTEAFF
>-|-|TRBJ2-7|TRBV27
TGTGCCAGCAGCAGTGGACTAAGGGAGCAGTACTTC
CASSSGLREQYF
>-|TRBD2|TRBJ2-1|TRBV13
TGTGCCAGCAGCTCGGGGACTAGCGGAGCCTACAATGAGCAGTTCTTC
CASSSGTSGAYNEQFF
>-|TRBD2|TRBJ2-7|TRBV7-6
TGTGCCAGCAGCTCCTACTTAGCGGGGGAGCACTACGAGCAGTACTTC
CASSSYLAGEHYEQYF
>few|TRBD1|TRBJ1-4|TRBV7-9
TGTGCCAGCAGCTTATATCAGGGGGTTCAACTGTTTTTT
CASSLYQGVQLFF
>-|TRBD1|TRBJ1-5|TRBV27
TGTGCCAGCAAAGGGACAGGGACAAGTTTTAGCAATCAGCCCCAGCATTTT
CASKGTGTSFSNQPQHF
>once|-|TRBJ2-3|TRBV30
TGTGCCTGGAGTGTCGGAGCTGGAGCCTACACAGATACGCAGTATTTT
CAWSVGAGAYTDTQYF
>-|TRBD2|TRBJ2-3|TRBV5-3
TGTGCCAGAAGCCCGGCACTAGCGGGGACATGCACAGATACGCAGTATTTT
CARSPALAGTCTDTQYF
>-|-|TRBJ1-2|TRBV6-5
TGTGCCAGCAGTTACTCGAGGGGACTGGAGGGCTACACCTTC
CASSYSRGLEGYTF
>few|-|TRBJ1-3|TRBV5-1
TGCGCCAGCAGCCCCGGGTCTGTCTCTGGAAACACCATATATTTT
CASSPGSVSGNTIYF
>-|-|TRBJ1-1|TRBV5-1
TGCGCCAGCAGCTTGTTGGGGGCGAACACTGAAGCTTTCTTT
CASSLLGANTEAFF
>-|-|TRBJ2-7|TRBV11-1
TGTGCCAGCAGCCCTCAGACAGGCTACGAGCAGTACTTC
CASSPQTGYEQYF
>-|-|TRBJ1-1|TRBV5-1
TGCGCCAGCAGCTTGGAACAGCTGAACACTGAAGCTTTCTTT
CASSLEQLNTEAFF
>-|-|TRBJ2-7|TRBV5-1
TGCGCCAGCAGGGGAGAGGCCCTGTTCTGGCAGTACTTC
CASRGEALFWQYF
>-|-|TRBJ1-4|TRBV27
TGTGCCAGCACCGCCTCGGGGGTAACTAATGAAAAACTGTTTTTT
CASTASGVTNEKLFF
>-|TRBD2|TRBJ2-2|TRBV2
TGTGCCAGCAGCGCCGGGACTAGCGTAGGGGAGCTGTTTTTT
CASSAGTSVGELFF